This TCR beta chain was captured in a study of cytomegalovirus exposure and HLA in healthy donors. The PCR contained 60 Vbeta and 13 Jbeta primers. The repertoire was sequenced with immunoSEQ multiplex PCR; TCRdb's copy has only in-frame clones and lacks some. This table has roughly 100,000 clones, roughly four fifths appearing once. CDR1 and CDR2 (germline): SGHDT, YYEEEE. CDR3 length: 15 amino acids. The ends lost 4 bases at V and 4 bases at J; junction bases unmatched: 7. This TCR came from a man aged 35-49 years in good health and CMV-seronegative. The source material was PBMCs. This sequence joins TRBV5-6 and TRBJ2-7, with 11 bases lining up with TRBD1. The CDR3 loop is CASSVRDRGVYEQYF. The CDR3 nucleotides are TGTGCCAGCAGCGTCCGGGACAGGGGGGTTTACGAGCAGTACTTC.